One sample yielded the 18 T cell receptor beta chains listed below, sequenced in a study of blood T cell repertoires in COVID-19 (TCRdb year 2020). Library preparation used the immunoSEQ multiplex PCR assay. The table was pulled from immuneACCESS by TCRdb, which kept in-frame rearrangements only. Such tables lose some clones; where checked, under half of the loss comes from unresolved V genes, and the rest has no known cause. The sample table holds fewer than 700,000 clones, of which roughly nine tenths were seen once. Of the sample, less than 9.5% is held by the ten largest clones. The sample consisted of peripheral blood. Receptors originate from a woman in her forties or fifties with COVID-19, enrolled during active disease.

This clone was seen many times. The chain joins TRBV6-5 to TRBJ1-2, with no clear D. The CDR3 loop spans 13 amino acids. Germline CDR1 is MNHEY and CDR2 is SVGAGI. Trimming left V 6 bases short and J 5 bases short, with 13 bases between. The CDR3 loop is CASSPGLVYGYTF. In nucleotides, the CDR3 is TGTGCCAGCAGCCCCGGACTCGTTTATGGCTACACCTTC.

The rearrangement uses TRBV9 and TRBJ2-7; D possibly corresponds to TRBD1 (5 bases). V dropped 0 bases and J dropped 7 bases, with 11 bases sitting between them. The CDR3 has 13 residues. The germline V gene has CDR1 SGDLS and CDR2 YYNGEE. CDR3 loop: CASSVGLRGEQYF. The CDR3 nucleotides are TGTGCCAGCAGCGTAGGCCTTAGGGGTGAGCAGTACTTC.

V and J are TRBV3-1 (or the pseudogene TRBV3-2) and TRBJ1-1, with D unresolved. V gave up 6 bases and J gave up 5 bases, with 19 bases separating them. The V gene's germline CDR1 is LGHDT and CDR2 YNNKEL (reference sequence). This CDR3 is built from 15 residues. CDR3: CASRSVGGGTTEAFF. The CDR3 bases are TGTGCCAGCAGGTCTGTCGGCGGAGGAACGACTGAAGCTTTCTTT.

This chain connects TRBV6-1 to TRBJ1-1; D is perhaps TRBD1 (6 bases). Trimming shortened V by 4 bases and J by 0 bases, and 12 bases separated the two germline ends. This CDR3 is 15 amino acids long. Germline CDR1 MNHNS, CDR2 SASEGT. In DNA form, the CDR3 reads TGTGCCAGCAGTGTGGACAGTCCTTTGAACACTGAAGCTTTCTTT. Protein sequence: CASSVDSPLNTEAFF.

This clone was detected only a few times. The gene calls are TRBV3-1 (or the pseudogene TRBV3-2) and TRBJ1-1, with 8 nucleotides matching TRBD1. Germline CDR1 and CDR2: LGHDT and YNNKEL (reference sequence). The CDR3 has 12 amino acids. Trimming took 3 bases from V and 10 from J; bases not matched to a gene: 4. The CDR3 loop reads CASSQGQATAFF. The CDR3 bases are TGTGCCAGCAGCCAGGGACAGGCCACAGCTTTCTTT.

J is TRBJ2-2 and V is TRBV18; perhaps TRBD2 as D (5 bases). V lost 1 base to trimming and J lost 4 bases, with 13 bases between them. This CDR3 is 16 amino acids long. The germline gives CDR1 KGHSH, CDR2 LQKENI. In DNA form, the CDR3 reads TGTGCCAGCTCACCACGGCCTCCTGAGGGCACCGGGGAGCTGTTTTTT. Translation: CASSPRPPEGTGELFF. Filled out from reference TRBV18 and TRBJ2-2, the complete variable domain reads NAGVMQNPRHLVRRRGQEARLRCSPMKGHSHVYWYRQLPEEGLKFMVYLQKENIIDESGMPKERFSAEFPKEGPSILRIQQVVRGDSAAYFCASSPRPPEGTGELFFGEGSRLTVL.

The genes are TRBV2 and TRBJ1-5; D perhaps matches TRBD1 (6 bases). Trimming removed 10 bases from V and 6 bases from J, with 16 bases in between. Germline CDR1 is SNHLY and CDR2 is FYNNEI. CDR3 length: 13 residues. The CDR3 sequence is CATGGGASQPQHF. CDR3 coding DNA: TGTGCCACAGGAGGGGGGGCCAGTCAGCCCCAGCATTTT.

This chain links TRBV28 with TRBJ1-2; 8 nucleotides line up with TRBD1. Germline CDR1 MDHEN, CDR2 SYDVKM. V dropped 5 bases and J dropped 8; count of bases not matched to a gene: 13. The CDR3 length is 15 residues. The CDR3 here is CASSPSPTGAHGYTF. CDR3 nucleotides: TGTGCCAGCAGTCCCAGCCCGACAGGGGCGCACGGCTACACCTTC.

J is TRBJ1-4 and V is TRBV27; possibly TRBD1 for D (5 bases). Germline loops: CDR1 MNHEY, CDR2 SMNVEV (reference sequence). V was pared by 3 bases and J by 1 base, with 6 bases between. This CDR3 has 14 residues. The CDR3 reads CASSFGGTNEKLFF. CDR3 nucleotide sequence: TGTGCCAGCAGTTTCGGGGGAACTAATGAAAAACTGTTTTTT.

V is TRBV15 and J is TRBJ1-4; D gene ambiguous. This CDR3 contains 16 residues. Trimming shortened V by 3 bases and J by 0 bases, and 11 bases separated the two germline ends. The germline V gene encodes CDR1 LNHNV and CDR2 YYDKDF (reference sequence). The CDR3 DNA reads TGTGCCACCAGCAGGCACTATCCCGCAACTAATGAAAAACTGTTTTTT. This sequence encodes CATSRHYPATNEKLFF.

The rearrangement joins TRBV2 to TRBJ1-2, with D perhaps matching TRBD1 (6 bases). Germline V CDR1 and CDR2: SNHLY, FYNNEI. V lost 9 bases and J 0 bases, leaving 11 bases between the germline ends. The length of the CDR3 is 13 residues. CDR3 coding DNA: TGTGCCAGTAGACAGGCAACTAACTATGGCTACACCTTC. Its translation is CASRQATNYGYTF.

This clone was seen a single time. The rearrangement links TRBV7-3 to TRBJ2-3; 9 bases are a match to TRBD2. Germline V gives CDR1 SGHTA, CDR2 FQGTGA. V was pared by 4 bases and J by 1 base, with 6 bases of the junction left unmatched. The CDR3 sequence is 16 residues long. The CDR3 nucleotides read TGTGCCAGCAGCTACCAGCGGGGGGTCGGCACAGATACGCAGTATTTT. Its protein is CASSYQRGVGTDTQYF. Filled out from reference TRBV7-3 and TRBJ2-3, the complete variable domain reads GAGVSQTPSNKVTEKGKYVELRCDPISGHTALYWYRQSLGQGPEFLIYFQGTGAADDSGLPNDRFFAVRPEGSVSTLKIQRTERGDSAVYLCASSYQRGVGTDTQYFGPGTRLTVL.

This chain uses TRBV6-6 with TRBJ1-2, with D unclear. From germline, CDR1 is MNHNY and CDR2 SVGAGI (reference sequence). The V end was cut by 2 bases, the J end by 1 base, with 8 bases between. The CDR3 sequence is 14 residues long. As DNA, the CDR3 is TGTGCCAGCAGTTACGTGGGAGATAACTATGGCTACACCTTC. Translating gives CASSYVGDNYGYTF.

This clone came up a few times. This specimen includes other DNA sequences encoding the same CDR3. The chain couples TRBV5-4 to TRBJ1-2; D ambiguous. Trimming pared 0 bases from V and 4 bases from J, leaving 4 bases between. Germline V gives CDR1 SGHNT, CDR2 YYREEE (reference sequence). The CDR3 covers 12 residues. In nucleotides, the CDR3 is TGTGCCAGCAGCTTGGACAGCTATGGCTACACCTTC. This sequence encodes CASSLDSYGYTF.

The CDR3 DNA is TGTGCCAGCAGCTTATTGGCGGTCTCTGGAAACACCATATATTTT. It encodes CASSLLAVSGNTIYF. The chain employs TRBV7-6 and TRBJ1-3; no reliable D call. Trimming took off 2 bases at V and 0 bases at J, with 8 bases between the two ends. Germline CDR1 and CDR2: SGHVS and FNYEAQ. The CDR3 has 15 residues.

The V and J genes are TRBV5-6 and TRBJ1-2, with TRBD1 as a possible D gene (6 bases). Germline loops: CDR1 SGHDT, CDR2 YYEEEE. The CDR3 is 15 amino acids. The V end lost 0 bases, the J end lost 0 bases, and 9 bases lay between the germline ends. The CDR3 DNA follows: TGTGCCAGCAGCTTGGAGTCAGGGGCTAACTATGGCTACACCTTC. This codes for CASSLESGANYGYTF. The full variable domain, completed using reference TRBV5-6 and TRBJ1-2, is DAGVTQSPTHLIKTRGQQVTLRCSPKSGHDTVSWYQQALGQGPQFIFQYYEEEERQRGNFPDRFSGHQFPNYSSELNVNALLLGDSALYLCASSLESGANYGYTFGSGTRLTVV.

This chain uses TRBV9 with TRBJ2-7, with a weak D call TRBD1 (6 bases). V was shortened by 3 bases and J by 0 bases, with 7 bases between the two germline ends. Germline V lookup: CDR1 SGDLS, CDR2 YYNGEE. The length of the CDR3 is 13 residues. The CDR3 sequence is CASSEDSSYEQYF. The CDR3 DNA reads as TGTGCCAGCAGCGAGGACAGCTCCTACGAGCAGTACTTC.

V is TRBV7-2 and J is TRBJ1-5, with D possibly TRBD1 on 6 matching bases. Germline V gene lookup returns CDR1 SGHTA and CDR2 FQGNSA. V was shortened by 2 bases and J by 7 bases, with 12 bases between the two germline ends. The CDR3 runs to 14 residues. The CDR3 reads CASSLTQGQQPQHF. The CDR3 nucleotides read TGTGCCAGCAGCTTAACACAGGGCCAGCAGCCCCAGCATTTT.